This paragraph covers one TCR beta chain sequence. This record comes from a study of blood T cell repertoires in COVID-19. About the research overall: The United States, Italy and Spain supplied acute and convalescent COVID-19 samples. PBMCs, B-cell-depleted T cells, or T cells provided the cDNA or gDNA that made up the material.

Authors' methods: Estimation of nucleated cell counts was performed using reference gene primer amplification. Clones were sequenced by immunoSEQ multiplex PCR, and TCRdb holds only the in-frame ones, with some missing. The DNA was the basis for D and trimming; V, J and clone size are from that table. The sample contains 210,000 or so clones, around 80% of which appear only once. Germline assignment: CDR1 MGHRA and CDR2 YSYEKL. Trimming removed 0 bases from V and 10 bases from J; junction bases left unmatched: 17. CDR3 size: 18 residues. The chain recombines TRBV4-1 with TRBJ1-2; 10 positions agree with TRBD1. Sample: peripheral blood. The receptor was derived from a woman of 80 years or more with acute or convalescent COVID-19. The CDR3 sequence: CASSQDRGQGLFSEVYTF. The DNA of the CDR3 is TGCGCCAGCAGCCAAGATCGGGGACAGGGGTTATTTTCGGAGGTCTACACCTTC.